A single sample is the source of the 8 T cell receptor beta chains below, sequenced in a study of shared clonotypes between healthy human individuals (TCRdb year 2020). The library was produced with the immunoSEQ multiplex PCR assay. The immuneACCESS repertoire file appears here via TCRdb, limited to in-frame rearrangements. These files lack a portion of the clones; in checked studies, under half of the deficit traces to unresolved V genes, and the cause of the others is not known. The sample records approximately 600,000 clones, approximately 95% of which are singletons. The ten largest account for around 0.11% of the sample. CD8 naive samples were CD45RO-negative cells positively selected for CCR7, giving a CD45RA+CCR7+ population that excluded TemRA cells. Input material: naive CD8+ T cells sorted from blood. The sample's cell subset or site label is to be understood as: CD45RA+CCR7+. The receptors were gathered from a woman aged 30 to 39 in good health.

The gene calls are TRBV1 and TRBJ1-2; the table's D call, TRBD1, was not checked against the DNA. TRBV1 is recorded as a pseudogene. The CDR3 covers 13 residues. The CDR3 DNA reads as TGCACCAGCAGCCCCGGGACAGGGTTCTACTACACCTTC. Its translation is CTSSPGTGFYYTF.

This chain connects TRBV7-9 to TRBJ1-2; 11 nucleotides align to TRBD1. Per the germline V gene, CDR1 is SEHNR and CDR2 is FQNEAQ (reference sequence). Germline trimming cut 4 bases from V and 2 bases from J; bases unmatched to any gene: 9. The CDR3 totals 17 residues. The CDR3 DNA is TGTGCCAGCAGCTCCCAACTCAGGGACAGGGGGAACTATGGCTACACCTTC. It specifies CASSSQLRDRGNYGYTF.

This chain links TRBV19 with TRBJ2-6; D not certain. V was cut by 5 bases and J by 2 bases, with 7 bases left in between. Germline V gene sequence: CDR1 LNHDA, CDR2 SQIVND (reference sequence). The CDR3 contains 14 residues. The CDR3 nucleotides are TGTGCCAGTAGTTCCCCACCTGGGGCCAACGTCCTGACTTTC. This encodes CASSSPPGANVLTF.

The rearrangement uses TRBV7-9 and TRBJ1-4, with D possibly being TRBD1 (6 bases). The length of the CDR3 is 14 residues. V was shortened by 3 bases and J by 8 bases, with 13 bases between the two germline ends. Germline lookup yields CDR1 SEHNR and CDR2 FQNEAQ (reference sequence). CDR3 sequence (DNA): TGTGCCAGCAGCTTCAACAGGGAGAGAGAAAAACTGTTTTTT. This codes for CASSFNREREKLFF.

This chain's CDR3 is CASSLEGHYTDTQYF. The CDR3 coding sequence is TGCGCCAGCAGCTTGGAGGGCCACTACACAGATACGCAGTATTTT. This chain joins TRBV5-1 and TRBJ2-3; D is unclear. Per germline, CDR1 SGHRS and CDR2 YFSETQ. V was pared by 0 bases and J by 2 bases, with 10 bases between. CDR3 size: 15 residues.

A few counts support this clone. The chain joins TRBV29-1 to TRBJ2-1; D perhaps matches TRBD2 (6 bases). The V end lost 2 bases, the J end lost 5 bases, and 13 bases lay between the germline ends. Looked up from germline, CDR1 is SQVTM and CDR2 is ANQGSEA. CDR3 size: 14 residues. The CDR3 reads CSVESRRGDNEQFF. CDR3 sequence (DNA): TGCAGCGTTGAAAGTCGGAGGGGAGACAATGAGCAGTTCTTC.

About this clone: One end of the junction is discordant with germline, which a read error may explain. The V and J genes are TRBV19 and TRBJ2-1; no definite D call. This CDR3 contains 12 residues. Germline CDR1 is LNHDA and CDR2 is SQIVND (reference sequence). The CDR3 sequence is CASSMGFLELFF. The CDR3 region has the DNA TGTGCCAGTAGTATGGGCTTTCTGGAGCTGTTCTTC.

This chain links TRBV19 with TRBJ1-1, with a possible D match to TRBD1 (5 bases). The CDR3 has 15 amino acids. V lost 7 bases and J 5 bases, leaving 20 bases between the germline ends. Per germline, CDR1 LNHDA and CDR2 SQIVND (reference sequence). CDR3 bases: TGTGCCAGTATGCCCCTAGCCGGGGGGAGGACTGAAGCTTTCTTT. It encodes CASMPLAGGRTEAFF.